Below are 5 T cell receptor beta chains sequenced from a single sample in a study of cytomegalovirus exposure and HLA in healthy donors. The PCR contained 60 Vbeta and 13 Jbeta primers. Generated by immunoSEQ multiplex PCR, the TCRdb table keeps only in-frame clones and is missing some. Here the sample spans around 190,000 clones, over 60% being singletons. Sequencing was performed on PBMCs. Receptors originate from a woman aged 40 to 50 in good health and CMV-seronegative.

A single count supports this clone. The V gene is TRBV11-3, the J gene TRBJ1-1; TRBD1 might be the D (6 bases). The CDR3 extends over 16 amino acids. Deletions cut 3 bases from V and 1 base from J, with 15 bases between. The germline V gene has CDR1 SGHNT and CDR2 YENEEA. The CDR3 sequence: CASSFPITGTNTEAFF. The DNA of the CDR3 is TGTGCCAGCAGCTTCCCCATCACAGGGACGAACACTGAAGCTTTCTTT.

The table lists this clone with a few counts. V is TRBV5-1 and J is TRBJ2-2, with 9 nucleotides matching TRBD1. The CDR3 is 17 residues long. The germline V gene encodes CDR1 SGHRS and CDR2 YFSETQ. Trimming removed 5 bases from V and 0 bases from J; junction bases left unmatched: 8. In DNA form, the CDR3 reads TGCGCCAGCAGGTACCGTACAGGGGGCTCGAACACCGGGGAGCTGTTTTTT. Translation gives CASRYRTGGSNTGELFF.

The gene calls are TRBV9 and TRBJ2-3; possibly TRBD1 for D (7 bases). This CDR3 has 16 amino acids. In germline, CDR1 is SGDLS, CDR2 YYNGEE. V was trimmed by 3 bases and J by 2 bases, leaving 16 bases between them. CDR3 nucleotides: TGTGCCAGCAGCGGGAGGGGGCTAGCGAACACAGATACGCAGTATTTT. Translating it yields CASSGRGLANTDTQYF.

CDR3 loop: CASRAGTSGLNTGELFF. The CDR3 nucleotides read TGTGCCAGCAGGGCCGGGACTAGCGGATTGAACACCGGGGAGCTGTTTTTT. J is TRBJ2-2 and V is TRBV5-6, with 11 nucleotides matching TRBD2. The V gene's germline CDR1 is SGHDT and CDR2 YYEEEE. Trimming removed 5 bases from V and 1 base from J; junction bases left unmatched: 7. The CDR3 is 17 residues long.

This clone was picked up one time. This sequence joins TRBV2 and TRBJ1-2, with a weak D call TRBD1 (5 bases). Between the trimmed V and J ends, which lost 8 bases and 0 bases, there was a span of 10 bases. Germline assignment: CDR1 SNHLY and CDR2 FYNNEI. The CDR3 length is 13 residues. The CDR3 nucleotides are TGTGCCAGCCGACAGCTTCCTAACTATGGCTACACCTTC. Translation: CASRQLPNYGYTF.